This entry features one T cell receptor (beta chain) sequence. Produced via immunoSEQ multiplex PCR; TCRdb's table is partial and in-frame only. This table holds about 190,000 clones, around four fifths found once. The sample is drawn from a study of blood T cell repertoires in COVID-19. For the study at large: The United States, Italy and Spain were the sources of the acute and convalescent COVID-19 samples.

Trimming took off 4 bases at V and 3 bases at J, with 3 bases between the two ends. The CDR3 length is 12 residues. Germline lookup yields CDR1 SGHTA and CDR2 FQGNSA. The TCR was taken from a woman aged 70-85 years with active or convalescent COVID-19. V and J are TRBV7-2 and TRBJ2-2; D gene ambiguous. The sequenced sample consisted of peripheral blood. The CDR3 region is CASSSYTGELFF. The CDR3 DNA reads as TGTGCCAGCAGCTCCTACACCGGGGAGCTGTTTTTT.